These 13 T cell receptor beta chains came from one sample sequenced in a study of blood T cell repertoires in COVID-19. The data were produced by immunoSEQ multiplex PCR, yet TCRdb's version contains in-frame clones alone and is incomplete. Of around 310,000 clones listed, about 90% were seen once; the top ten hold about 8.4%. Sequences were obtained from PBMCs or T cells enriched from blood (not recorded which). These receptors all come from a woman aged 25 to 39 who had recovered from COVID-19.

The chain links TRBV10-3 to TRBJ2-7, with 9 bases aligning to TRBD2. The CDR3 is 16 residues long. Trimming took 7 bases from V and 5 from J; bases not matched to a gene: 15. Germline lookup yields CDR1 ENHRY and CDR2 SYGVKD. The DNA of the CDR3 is TGTGCCATCACCGAGACGACTAGCGGTCTGAGGGACGAGCAGTACTTC. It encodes CAITETTSGLRDEQYF.

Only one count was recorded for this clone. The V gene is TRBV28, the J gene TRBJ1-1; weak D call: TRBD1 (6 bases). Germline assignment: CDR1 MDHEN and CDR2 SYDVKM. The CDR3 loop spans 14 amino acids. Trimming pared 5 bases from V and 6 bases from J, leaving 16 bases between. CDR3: CASSPPQDSPEAFF. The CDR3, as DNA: TGTGCCAGCAGTCCACCTCAGGACAGTCCTGAAGCTTTCTTT.

The CDR3: CASSQNAILNTEAFF. CDR3 bases: TGTGCCAGCAGTCAAAACGCCATACTAAACACTGAAGCTTTCTTT. V is TRBV27 and J is TRBJ1-1; D is unclear. From germline, CDR1 is MNHEY and CDR2 SMNVEV (reference sequence). The germline V and J ends were trimmed by 5 bases and 2 bases, with 15 bases remaining between them. The CDR3 length is 15 residues.

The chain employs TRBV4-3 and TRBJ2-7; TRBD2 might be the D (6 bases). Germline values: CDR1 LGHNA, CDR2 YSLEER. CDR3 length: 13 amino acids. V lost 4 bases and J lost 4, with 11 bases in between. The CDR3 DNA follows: TGCGCCAGCAGCCGGGGACTTTCGTACGAGCAGTACTTC. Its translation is CASSRGLSYEQYF.

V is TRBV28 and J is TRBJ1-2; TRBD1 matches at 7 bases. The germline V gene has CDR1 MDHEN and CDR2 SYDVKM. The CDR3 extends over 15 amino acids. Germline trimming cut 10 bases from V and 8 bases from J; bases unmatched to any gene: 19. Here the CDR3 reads CAIPTGTHPAGGYTF. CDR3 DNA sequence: TGTGCCATTCCGACAGGGACACACCCCGCGGGGGGCTACACCTTC.

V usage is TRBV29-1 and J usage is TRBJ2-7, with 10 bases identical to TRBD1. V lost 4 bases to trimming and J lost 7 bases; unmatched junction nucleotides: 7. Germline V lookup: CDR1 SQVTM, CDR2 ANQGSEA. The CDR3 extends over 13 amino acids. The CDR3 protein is CSVVDRGRLEQYF. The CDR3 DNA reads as TGCAGCGTTGTCGACAGGGGGCGCTTAGAGCAGTACTTC.

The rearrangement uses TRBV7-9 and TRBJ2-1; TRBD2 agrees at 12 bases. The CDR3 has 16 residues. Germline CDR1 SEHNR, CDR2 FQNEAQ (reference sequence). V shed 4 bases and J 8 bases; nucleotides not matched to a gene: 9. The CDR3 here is CASSSLLAGGSYEQFF. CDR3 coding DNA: TGTGCCAGCAGCTCACTACTAGCGGGAGGATCGTATGAGCAGTTCTTC. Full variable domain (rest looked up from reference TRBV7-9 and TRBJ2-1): DTGVSQNPRHKITKRGQNVTFRCDPISEHNRLYWYRQTLGQGPEFLTYFQNEAQLEKSRLLSDRFSAERPKGSFSTLEIQRTEQGDSAMYLCASSSLLAGGSYEQFFGPGTRLTVL.

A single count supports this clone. The CDR3 bases are TGTGCCACCAGCAGGGACAGGGGGGATGAAAAACTGTTTTTT. It yields the protein CATSRDRGDEKLFF. The rearrangement links TRBV15 to TRBJ1-4; 10 bases match TRBD1. CDR1 LNHNV and CDR2 YYDKDF come from the germline V gene (reference sequence). V lost 3 bases to trimming and J lost 6 bases; unmatched junction nucleotides: 1. This CDR3 region has 14 residues.

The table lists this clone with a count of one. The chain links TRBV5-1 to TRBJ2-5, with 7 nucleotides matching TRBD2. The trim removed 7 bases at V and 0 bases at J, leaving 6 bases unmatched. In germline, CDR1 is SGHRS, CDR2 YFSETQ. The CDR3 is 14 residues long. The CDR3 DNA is TGCGCCAGCGACTTCGCGGGGGACCAAGAGACCCAGTACTTC. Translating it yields CASDFAGDQETQYF.

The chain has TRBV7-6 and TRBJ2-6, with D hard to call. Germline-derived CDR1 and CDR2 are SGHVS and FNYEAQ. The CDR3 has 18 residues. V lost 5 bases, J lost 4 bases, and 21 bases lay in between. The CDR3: CASSPSPFTRTGANVLTF. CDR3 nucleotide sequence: TGTGCCAGCAGCCCGTCCCCCTTTACAAGAACCGGGGCCAACGTCCTGACTTTC.

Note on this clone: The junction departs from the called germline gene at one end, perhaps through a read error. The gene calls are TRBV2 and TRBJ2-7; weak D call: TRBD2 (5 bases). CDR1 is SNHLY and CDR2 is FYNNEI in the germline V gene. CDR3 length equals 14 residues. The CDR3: CASRGSASLRTGRF. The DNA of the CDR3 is TGTGCCAGCAGGGGAAGCGCCAGTCTTAGGACTGGAAGATTC.

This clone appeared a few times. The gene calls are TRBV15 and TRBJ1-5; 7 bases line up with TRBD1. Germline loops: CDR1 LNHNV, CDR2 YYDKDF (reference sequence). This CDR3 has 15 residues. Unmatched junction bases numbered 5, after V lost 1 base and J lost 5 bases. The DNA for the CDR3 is TGTGCCACCAGCAGAGTACAGGGGCCATATCAGCCCCAGCATTTT. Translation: CATSRVQGPYQPQHF. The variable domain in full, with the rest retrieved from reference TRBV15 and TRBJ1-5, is DAMVIQNPRYQVTQFGKPVTLSCSQTLNHNVMYWYQQKSSQAPKLLFHYYDKDFNNEADTPDNFQSRRPNTSFCFLDIRSPGLGDTAMYLCATSRVQGPYQPQHFGDGTRLSIL.

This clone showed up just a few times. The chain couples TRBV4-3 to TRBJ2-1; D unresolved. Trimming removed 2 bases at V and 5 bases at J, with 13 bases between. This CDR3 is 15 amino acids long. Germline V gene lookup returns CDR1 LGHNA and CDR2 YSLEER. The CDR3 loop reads CASSQLLLLNNEQFF. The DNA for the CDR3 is TGCGCCAGCAGCCAATTATTACTTCTTAACAATGAGCAGTTCTTC.